The 25 T cell receptor beta chains below all came from one sample that was sequenced in a study of T-cell memory formation after mild COVID-19. TCRdb redid the calling of the 5' RACE reads with MiXCR, one entry per CDR3 protein. The sample carries 250,000 or so distinct CDR3 sequences, more than 8% recorded once. Sequences were obtained from PBMCs or a T cell subset sorted from them (not recorded which). The receptors shown here come from a man in his late teens or twenties who had mild COVID-19 (a few samples of this study predate the infection). Cell type and time point are not known.

This clonotype was detected a few times. The rearrangement links TRBV11-2 to TRBJ2-3; D call uncertain. V was shortened by 2 bases and J by 5 bases, with 11 bases between the two germline ends. This CDR3 has 14 amino acids. Germline lookup yields CDR1 SGHAT and CDR2 FQNNGV. CDR3 sequence: CASSLWRNLDTQYF. DNA for the CDR3: TGTGCCAGCAGCTTATGGCGGAACTTAGATACGCAGTATTTT.

The chain links TRBV7-2 to TRBJ2-5, with TRBD2 matching 8 bases. J was trimmed by 4 bases and V by 1 base; bases with no gene match: 5. Germline V gene data show CDR1 as SGHTA and CDR2 as FQGNSA. The CDR3 extends over 15 amino acids. Here the CDR3 reads CASSLVSGDGETQYF. CDR3 coding DNA: TGTGCCAGCAGCTTAGTTAGCGGGGACGGAGAGACCCAGTACTTC.

This clonotype was seen a handful of times. The rearrangement links TRBV15 to TRBJ1-1; 10 bases line up with TRBD1. From germline, CDR1 is LNHNV and CDR2 YYDKDF (reference sequence). Trimming at V came to 5 bases and at J to 1 base, leaving 4 bases not matched to a gene. The CDR3 is 15 residues long. CDR3: CATSGRDRGNTEAFF. In nucleotides, the CDR3 is TGTGCCACCAGCGGCCGGGACAGGGGGAACACTGAAGCTTTCTTT.

A few counts support this clonotype. The rearrangement joins TRBV7-2 to TRBJ2-1, with 8 bases that match TRBD2. V shed 8 bases, J shed 1 base, and the junction held 7 bases outside the gene matches. Per the germline V gene, CDR1 is SGHTA and CDR2 is FQGNSA. This CDR3 spans 15 amino acids. The chain's CDR3 is CASSARGGSYNEQFF. DNA for the CDR3: TGTGCCAGCTCCGCTCGGGGGGGATCCTACAATGAGCAGTTCTTC.

This clonotype was seen at least ten times. V is TRBV24-1 and J is TRBJ2-3; possible D gene TRBD1, 6 bases. Germline loops: CDR1 KGHDR, CDR2 SFDVKD. This CDR3 is 14 amino acids long. The germline V and J ends were trimmed by 4 bases and 6 bases, with 13 bases remaining between them. The CDR3 reads CATSDRGQTDTQYF. The CDR3 DNA sequence: TGTGCCACCAGTGACCGTGGACAGACTGATACGCAGTATTTT.

This clonotype was detected ten times or more. CDR3 residues: CASSSTGGGSPLHF. As DNA, the CDR3 is TGTGCCAGCAGCTCCACGGGGGGCGGTTCACCCCTCCACTTT. This chain joins TRBV7-9 and TRBJ1-6, with D possibly TRBD1 on 6 matching bases. The CDR3 is 14 residues long. The germline V and J ends were trimmed by 4 bases and 9 bases, with 13 bases remaining between them. Germline values: CDR1 SEHNR, CDR2 FQNEAQ (reference sequence).

The chain has TRBV7-9 and TRBJ1-4; D remains unclear. CDR3 size: 13 residues. Germline assignment: CDR1 SEHNR and CDR2 FQNEAQ (reference sequence). Trimming shortened V by 3 bases and J by 8 bases, and 10 bases separated the two germline ends. The CDR3 region has the DNA TGTGCCAGCAGCTTGCCCGAACTAGAAAAACTGTTTTTT. This translates into CASSLPELEKLFF.

The V and J genes are TRBV4-1 and TRBJ2-7; 7 bases align to TRBD2. With 4 bases clipped from V and 2 bases from J, the junction kept 11 bases outside the gene matches. The germline CDR1 and CDR2 sequences are MGHRA and YSYEKL. This CDR3 spans 16 amino acids. This CDR3 reads CASSLPVGGIAYEQYV. The CDR3 coding sequence is TGCGCCAGCAGCCTACCGGTGGGAGGGATCGCCTACGAGCAGTACGTC.

The V gene is TRBV18, the J gene TRBJ2-1, with D unclear. The V end lost 3 bases, the J end lost 8 bases, and 14 bases lay between the germline ends. CDR1 is KGHSH and CDR2 is LQKENI in the germline V gene. The CDR3 is 14 residues long. In DNA form, the CDR3 reads TGTGCCAGCTCACCTAACGACGTATCCTATGAGCAGTTCTTC. It specifies CASSPNDVSYEQFF.

This clonotype appeared a few times. V and J are TRBV5-1 and TRBJ2-3; 8 bases match TRBD1. Germline V gene lookup returns CDR1 SGHRS and CDR2 YFSETQ. With 5 bases clipped from V and 1 base from J, the junction kept 6 bases outside the gene matches. CDR3 length: 15 residues. Written as DNA, the CDR3 is TGCGCCAGCAGGACCGGGACAGGTGGCACAGATACGCAGTATTTT. Its translation: CASRTGTGGTDTQYF.

The rearrangement uses TRBV6-5 and TRBJ1-1; 7 positions agree with TRBD1. Germline trimming cut 7 bases from V and 1 base from J; bases unmatched to any gene: 15. In germline, CDR1 is MNHEY, CDR2 SVGAGI. The CDR3 has 17 amino acids. CDR3 sequence reads: CASNAIRDSLTNTEAFF. Here the CDR3 DNA reads TGTGCCAGCAATGCAATCCGGGACAGCCTAACGAACACTGAAGCTTTCTTT.

DNA for the CDR3: TGTGCCATCAAGACTGGGGCCGGGGAGCTGTTTTTT. Protein: CAIKTGAGELFF. The chain is built from TRBV10-3 and TRBJ2-2; no clear D. The V end lost 7 bases, the J end lost 6 bases, and 9 bases lay between the germline ends. The germline V gene has CDR1 ENHRY and CDR2 SYGVKD. The CDR3 is 12 residues long.

The chain links TRBV28 to TRBJ2-5; D not resolved. The CDR3 totals 12 residues. With 7 bases removed from V and 0 bases from J, the gap between germline ends came to 6 bases. Germline V gene data show CDR1 as MDHEN and CDR2 as SYDVKM. CDR3 sequence reads: CASTANQETQYF. For the CDR3, the DNA is TGTGCCAGCACAGCGAACCAAGAGACCCAGTACTTC.

The rearrangement uses TRBV18 and TRBJ2-3; tentatively, D is TRBD2 (6 bases). Germline lookup yields CDR1 KGHSH and CDR2 LQKENI. This CDR3 comprises 16 residues. The V end lost 1 base, the J end lost 1 base, and 12 bases lay between the germline ends. CDR3 sequence: CASSPLLPSGTDTQYF. In DNA, the CDR3 is TGTGCCAGCTCACCACTGTTGCCTAGCGGCACAGATACGCAGTATTTT.

The table lists this clonotype with a few counts. The rearrangement joins TRBV4-2 to TRBJ2-3; D uncertain. V lost 1 base, J lost 0 bases, and 11 bases lay in between. Germline CDR1 and CDR2: LGHNA and YNFKEQ. This CDR3 contains 16 residues. The CDR3 region has the DNA TGTGCCAGCAGCCAAGCGACTGGAAGTAGCACAGATACGCAGTATTTT. It specifies CASSQATGSSTDTQYF.

This clonotype occurred a few times. The genes are TRBV6-5 and TRBJ1-6; D is ambiguous. Trimming took 4 bases from V and 0 from J, leaving 13 bases between them. The length of the CDR3 is 17 residues. From germline, CDR1 is MNHEY and CDR2 SVGAGI. Written as DNA, the CDR3 is TGTGCCAGCAGTTCCCCGACTGAAAGCTCCTATAATTCACCCCTCCACTTT. This gives the protein CASSSPTESSYNSPLHF.

This clonotype was found a few times. The V and J genes are TRBV4-1 and TRBJ1-1, with D tentatively TRBD1 (6 bases). Germline values: CDR1 MGHRA, CDR2 YSYEKL. The CDR3 is 13 residues long. V shed 4 bases and J shed 6 bases, with 12 bases lying between them. In nucleotides, the CDR3 is TGCGCCAGCAGCCCAGGGGCGAGGGCTGAAGCTTTCTTT. Amino acids: CASSPGARAEAFF.

The gene calls are TRBV2 and TRBJ2-2, with 8 nucleotides matching TRBD2. The germline V gene encodes CDR1 SNHLY and CDR2 FYNNEI. Trimming removed 1 base from V and 7 bases from J; junction bases left unmatched: 5. This CDR3 comprises 15 residues. CDR3 nucleotides: TGTGCCAGCAGTGAAGGGATAGCGGGGTACGGGGAGCTGTTTTTT. It translates to CASSEGIAGYGELFF.

This clonotype has only a few counts. The chain links TRBV4-3 to TRBJ1-6; D not certain. The ends were cut back, 0 bases at V and 3 bases at J, with 9 bases in the middle. The CDR3 extends over 16 amino acids. In germline, CDR1 is LGHNA, CDR2 YSLEER. The CDR3 sequence: CASSQDGPGYNSPLHF. The CDR3 DNA reads TGCGCCAGCAGCCAAGATGGGCCGGGCTATAATTCACCCCTCCACTTT.

At least ten counts were recorded for this clonotype. The genes are TRBV24-1 and TRBJ2-5; no definite D call. Between the trimmed V and J ends, which lost 1 base and 1 base, there was a span of 6 bases. This CDR3 is built from 14 residues. CDR1 KGHDR and CDR2 SFDVKD come from the germline V gene. In DNA form, the CDR3 reads TGTGCCACCAGTGATTTTGCCAGCCAAGAGACCCAGTACTTC. This encodes CATSDFASQETQYF.

The chain combines TRBV20-1 with TRBJ2-7, with D hard to call. CDR3 size: 15 residues. V gave up 5 bases and J gave up 4 bases, with 21 bases separating them. Germline V CDR1 and CDR2: DFQATT, SNEGSKA (reference sequence). CDR3 region: CSAALPSLGSYEQYF. The CDR3 coding sequence is TGCAGTGCTGCCCTCCCCTCTCTTGGGTCGTACGAGCAGTACTTC.

This clonotype has a count of ten or more. CDR3 in amino acids: CASSPPGQSSGDTQYF. CDR3 nucleotide sequence: TGTGCCAGCTCACCCCCGGGACAATCGTCAGGGGATACGCAGTATTTT. The J gene is TRBJ2-3, the V gene TRBV18; D is perhaps TRBD1 (6 bases). V was clipped by 3 bases and J by 6 bases, with 19 bases between them. There are 16 residues in the CDR3. Germline-derived CDR1 and CDR2 are KGHSH and LQKENI. The full variable domain, in which reference TRBV18 and TRBJ2-3 provide the parts outside the CDR3, is NAGVMQNPRHLVRRRGQEARLRCSPMKGHSHVYWYRQLPEEGLKFMVYLQKENIIDESGMPKERFSAEFPKEGPSILRIQQVVRGDSAAYFCASSPPGQSSGDTQYFGPGTRLTVL.

The rearrangement joins TRBV15 to TRBJ1-6; TRBD1 matches at 10 bases. Germline values: CDR1 LNHNV, CDR2 YYDKDF (reference sequence). V lost 1 base and J lost 11; bases outside the gene matches: 5. CDR3 length: 15 residues. CDR3 coding DNA: TGTGCCACCAGCAGAGGGCGACAGGGGGCGGCACCCCTCCACTTT. Protein product: CATSRGRQGAAPLHF.

Ten or more counts support this clonotype. The chain has TRBV7-9 and TRBJ2-2; the D is unclear. Deletions cut 1 base from V and 2 bases from J, with 5 bases between. The CDR3 contains 14 residues. Germline CDR1 and CDR2: SEHNR and FQNEAQ (reference sequence). The CDR3 nucleotides are TGTGCCAGCAGCTTAGAAGGAAACACCGGGGAGCTGTTTTTT. Translation gives CASSLEGNTGELFF. Drawing the rest from reference TRBV7-9 and TRBJ2-2, the complete variable domain is DTGVSQNPRHKITKRGQNVTFRCDPISEHNRLYWYRQTLGQGPEFLTYFQNEAQLEKSRLLSDRFSAERPKGSFSTLEIQRTEQGDSAMYLCASSLEGNTGELFFGEGSRLTVL.

The V call is TRBV11-2, the J call TRBJ2-2, with TRBD2 matching 12 bases. V trimming: 4 bases; J trimming: 7 bases; junction bases outside the gene matches: 4. The CDR3 is 15 amino acids. Germline V lookup: CDR1 SGHAT, CDR2 FQNNGV. The CDR3 DNA is TGTGCCAGCAGCTCCGGGACTAGCGGGTTCGGGGAGCTGTTTTTT. It specifies CASSSGTSGFGELFF.